A selection of T cell receptor beta chains follows, all from one sample in a study of blood T cell repertoires in COVID-19. Produced via immunoSEQ multiplex PCR; TCRdb's table is partial and in-frame only. The sample consists of 150,000 to 200,000 clones, 88% of them appearing once. Sequencing was performed on peripheral blood. The receptors derive from a human donor in a cohort sampled during active COVID-19. Both conserved end residues are part of each CDR3. Each record gives: CDR3 protein, V gene, J gene.

CASGEDRWLFF	TRBV6-5	TRBJ2-2
CASSPTGTYEQYF	TRBV19	TRBJ2-7
CASSVGTGGQPQHF	TRBV9	TRBJ1-5
CAISDLPRVAGRYEQYF	TRBV10-3	TRBJ2-7
CASSQDRDYTEAFF	TRBV4-3	TRBJ1-1
CASSDQGYNQETQYF	TRBV10-1	TRBJ2-5
CASSPLRTSRTYEQYF	TRBV19	TRBJ2-7
CASSLRTGATDTQYF	TRBV5-1	TRBJ2-3
CASSQQGIGSPLHF	TRBV2	TRBJ1-6
CASSLGTGTSNQPQHF	TRBV5-5	TRBJ1-5
CSVEGLAGGPYEQYF	TRBV29-1	TRBJ2-7
CASSDGTGGPPTVYHLHF	TRBV7-9	TRBJ1-6
CASSPEGYSPLHF	TRBV27	TRBJ1-6
CAWSVRSRTVSNQPQHF	TRBV30	TRBJ1-5
CAISDSSGGVETQYF	TRBV10-3	TRBJ2-5
CASRAQSRGGTSGEQFF	TRBV2	TRBJ2-1
CASSVEAGTVVYGYTF	TRBV5-1	TRBJ1-2
CASSSAGGFQETQYF	TRBV5-1	TRBJ2-5
CASSPFGPVTLAKNIQYF	TRBV2	TRBJ2-4
CASSLGQFYEQYF	TRBV27	TRBJ2-7
CASMGAIGSYNEQFF	TRBV19	TRBJ2-1
CASSQQVDQETQYF	TRBV11-1	TRBJ2-5
CASSRLRTGTGGETQYF	TRBV3-1/TRBV3-2	TRBJ2-5
CAWSSGQGAVSYNSPLHF	TRBV30	TRBJ1-6
CASSYSKLAQYF	TRBV6-2/TRBV6-3	TRBJ2-7
CASSLGRKTSTAPSVAFF	TRBV5-1	TRBJ1-1
CAGAGARYNEQFF	TRBV19	TRBJ2-1
CASSGGGRRSRKLFF	TRBV21-1	TRBJ1-4
CASSLQGRGNQPQHF	TRBV28	TRBJ1-5
CASSASGVYEQYF	TRBV6-2/TRBV6-3	TRBJ2-7
CASSLVGQGNYEQYF	TRBV7-8	TRBJ2-7
CASSLLSGRAYNEQFF	TRBV6-2/TRBV6-3	TRBJ2-1
CASSLRGLRGELFF	TRBV6-2/TRBV6-3	TRBJ2-2
CASSLVGTSPQETQYF	TRBV7-2	TRBJ2-5
CASSERTGGEQFF	TRBV5-1	TRBJ2-1
CASCLTIRTSGNTGELFF	TRBV5-1	TRBJ2-2
CAWSVRQGDQPQHF	TRBV30	TRBJ1-5
CASSFGGEQFF	TRBV7-2	TRBJ2-1
CASSPGLGSGSYADTQYF	TRBV18	TRBJ2-3
CASSQGASYEQYF	TRBV4-3	TRBJ2-7
CASTSTEAFF	TRBV2	TRBJ1-1
CATSRGLAGAGETQYF	TRBV15	TRBJ2-5
CASSLLRLLGNTEAFF	TRBV23-1	TRBJ1-1
CASSTRLAGEQYF	TRBV19	TRBJ2-7
CASSTKQGARIYEQYF	TRBV19	TRBJ2-7
CAIRDPGQGHEQYF	TRBV10-3	TRBJ2-7
CASSGGGRANEQFF	TRBV6-5	TRBJ2-1
CASSIGGTGAYGYTF	TRBV19	TRBJ1-2
CASSTYSYSNQPQHF	TRBV7-8	TRBJ1-5
CATSRHPSGGGRSTDTQYF	TRBV15	TRBJ2-3
CASSYGTSGDQETQYF	TRBV6-5	TRBJ2-5
CASTPASGRGRHQETQYF	TRBV2	TRBJ2-5
CASSPTTDNNSPLHF	TRBV18	TRBJ1-6
CSVLRVETQYF	TRBV29-1	TRBJ2-5
CASSMGAAGPDTQYF	TRBV19	TRBJ2-3
CATSELTGTSGSYEQYF	TRBV24-1	TRBJ2-7
CASSWGTSGTDTQYF	TRBV7-9	TRBJ2-3
CASSPGLKAGGVETQYF	TRBV5-1	TRBJ2-5
CASSQRTGEYEQFF	TRBV5-1	TRBJ2-1